A single sample is the source of the 23 T cell receptor beta chains below, sequenced in a study of blood T cells in healthy people across ages. Through a sample-barcoded 5' primer and a J-beta primer mix, a second PCR was run for roughly 6 to 11 cycles. MiXCR, run by TCRdb on the 5' RACE reads, gives a single entry per CDR3 protein. The sample yields fewer than 750,000 distinct CDR3 sequences, 40% to 65% seen once. The specimen sequenced was blood. The receptors come from an elderly woman in good health.

The rearrangement joins TRBV6-1 to TRBJ1-2; TRBD1 is a possible D gene (5 bases). The CDR3 consists of 14 residues. With 5 bases removed from V and 2 bases from J, the gap between germline ends came to 12 bases. The germline gives CDR1 MNHNS, CDR2 SASEGT. The CDR3 protein is CASSNWWDNYGYTF. CDR3 bases: TGTGCCAGCAGTAACTGGTGGGACAACTATGGCTACACCTTC.

On this clonotype: It may be a read error: a sequence one base away is much more abundant. CDR3 amino acids: CSVMRVLMNTEAFF. CDR3 DNA sequence: TGCAGCGTGATGAGGGTACTGATGAACACTGAAGCTTTCTTT. This rearrangement joins TRBV29-1 to TRBJ1-1; D remains ambiguous. CDR1 SQVTM and CDR2 ANQGSEA come from the germline V gene. This CDR3 is built from 14 residues. V was shortened by 6 bases and J by 0 bases, with 14 bases between the two germline ends.

This clonotype was detected ten times or more. The chain joins TRBV12-3 or TRBV12-4 to TRBJ1-5; D might be TRBD1 (6 bases). Trimming took 8 bases from V and 3 from J, leaving 17 bases between them. The CDR3 is 15 residues long. The CDR3 protein is CASAQGTWDNQPQHF. As DNA, the CDR3 is TGTGCCAGCGCCCAGGGGACCTGGGACAATCAGCCCCAGCATTTT.

This sequence joins TRBV7-3 and TRBJ1-5; TRBD1 matches at 10 bases. The CDR3 contains 20 residues. Germline CDR1 SGHTA, CDR2 FQGTGA. V was clipped by 3 bases and J by 4 bases; unmatched bases: 18. This CDR3 is CASSFRTGTGVRASNQPQHF. The CDR3 nucleotides read TGTGCCAGCAGCTTTCGGACCGGGACAGGGGTTAGGGCAAGTAATCAGCCCCAGCATTTT.

This clonotype was observed at least ten times. The chain has TRBV5-1 and TRBJ2-1, with TRBD2 matching over 15 bases. The CDR3 is made up of 17 amino acids. V lost 4 bases and J lost 8; bases outside the gene matches: 10. CDR1 and CDR2 from the germline V gene are SGHRS and YFSETQ. CDR3 in DNA: TGCGCCAGCAGCCAACAGGGACTAGCGGGAGGTATGGATGAGCAGTTCTTC. Protein product: CASSQQGLAGGMDEQFF.

The V call is TRBV29-1, the J call TRBJ2-5; 8 positions match TRBD1. The J call may be mistaken, given a closer DNA end match to TRBJ2-7. The CDR3 spans 13 residues. Germline loops: CDR1 SQVTM, CDR2 ANQGSEA. DNA of the CDR3: TGCAGCGTTGAGATGACAGGGGACTACGAGCAGTACTTC. Its translation: CSVEMTGDYEQYF.

The sample holds many counts of this clonotype. The V call is TRBV5-8, the J call TRBJ2-1, with D perhaps matching TRBD1 or TRBD2 (5 bases each). The CDR3 totals 13 residues. Germline CDR1 and CDR2: SGHTS and YDEGEE. Trimming left V 1 base short and J 8 bases short, with 10 bases between. The CDR3 loop is CASSLYGGHEQFF. The DNA of the CDR3 is TGTGCCAGCAGCTTGTATGGGGGACATGAGCAGTTCTTC.

Worth noting for this clonotype: Being one base from a much bigger clone, this may be a read error. The rearrangement joins TRBV28 to TRBJ2-5, with D tentatively TRBD1 or TRBD2 (6 bases each). The J call may be wrong; the DNA end is better matched by TRBJ2-7. The CDR3 is made up of 13 amino acids. CDR1 and CDR2 from the germline V gene are MDHEN and SYDVKM. As DNA, the CDR3 is TGTGCCGGCAGTTTAGGGGGGTGGTACGAGCAGTACTTC. Amino acid sequence: CAGSLGGWYEQYF.

The sample holds many counts of this clonotype. The gene calls are TRBV20-1 and TRBJ1-6; 7 bases line up with TRBD1. This CDR3 is built from 16 residues. Germline V CDR1 and CDR2: DFQATT, SNEGSKA (reference sequence). J was trimmed by 8 bases and V by 0 bases; bases with no gene match: 10. The DNA of the CDR3 is TGCAGTGCTAGAGATCAGGCAGGGGGTTGGGATTCACCCCTCCACTTT. This codes for CSARDQAGGWDSPLHF.

In this sample, this clonotype turned up many times. V and J are TRBV4-1 and TRBJ2-1; 10 bases are shared with TRBD2. Unmatched junction bases numbered 7, after V lost 6 bases and J lost 8 bases. Germline values: CDR1 MGHRA, CDR2 YSYEKL. The CDR3 sequence is 14 residues long. DNA for the CDR3: TGCGCCAGCAGGCTCGGACTAGCGGCAGATGAGCAGTTCTTC. Amino acids: CASRLGLAADEQFF.

This clonotype was seen repeatedly, ten times or more. The chain employs TRBV12-3 or TRBV12-4 and TRBJ1-6, with 7 bases matching TRBD1. The J segment lost 10 bases and the V segment lost 5 bases, leaving 11 bases of the junction unmatched. The CDR3 covers 15 residues. The chain's CDR3 is CASSGAGGIGSPLHF. The CDR3 region has the DNA TGTGCCAGCAGTGGCGCAGGGGGGATTGGATCACCCCTCCACTTT.

This clonotype was found many times. The V gene is TRBV18, the J gene TRBJ2-5; TRBD2 aligns across 10 bases. Losses at the gene ends were 2 bases for V and 2 bases for J; bases not matched to a gene: 2. This CDR3 is 15 amino acids long. CDR1 KGHSH and CDR2 LQKENI come from the germline V gene. CDR3 sequence (DNA): TGTGCCAGCTCACCAACTAGCGGGGCACAAGAGACCCAGTACTTC. Its translation: CASSPTSGAQETQYF.

This clonotype has ten or more counts. This chain connects TRBV27 to TRBJ1-4, with a possible D match to TRBD1 (5 bases). The length of the CDR3 is 15 residues. The V and J ends lost 2 bases and 5 bases respectively, with 12 bases between them. Germline loops: CDR1 MNHEY, CDR2 SMNVEV (reference sequence). For the CDR3, the DNA is TGTGCCAGCAGTTTAAGACAGTCCAGGAATGAAAAACTGTTTTTT. It encodes CASSLRQSRNEKLFF.

The chain has TRBV24-1 and TRBJ2-4; D is ambiguous. The germline gives CDR1 KGHDR, CDR2 SFDVKD. This CDR3 has 20 residues. Trimming left V 0 bases short and J 7 bases short, with 27 bases between. This CDR3 is CATSDLIFHPFGPISNIQYF. The CDR3 DNA is TGTGCCACCAGTGATTTGATTTTCCACCCCTTCGGCCCTATCTCTAACATTCAGTACTTC.

This clonotype was detected a few times. The chain uses TRBV4-1 and TRBJ1-1; TRBD1 aligns across 7 bases. The J segment lost 3 bases and the V segment lost 1 base, leaving 5 bases of the junction unmatched. CDR1 MGHRA and CDR2 YSYEKL come from the germline V gene. The CDR3 runs to 15 residues. CDR3 DNA: TGCGCCAGCAGCCAAGTACAGGGGAGGTACACTGAAGCTTTCTTT. Translating gives CASSQVQGRYTEAFF.

This clonotype was detected ten times or more. The chain is built from TRBV7-9 and TRBJ2-7; possibly TRBD1 for D (5 bases). This CDR3 has 16 amino acids. Per the germline V gene, CDR1 is SEHNR and CDR2 is FQNEAQ (reference sequence). Trimming removed 1 base at V and 2 bases at J, with 15 bases between. DNA of the CDR3: TGTGCCAGCAGCTTAGAGGGGTTTAGGTCTACCTACGAGCAGTACTTC. Its translation is CASSLEGFRSTYEQYF.

The chain joins TRBV7-9 to TRBJ2-1; either TRBD1 or TRBD2 may supply D (5 bases each). Trimming left V 5 bases short and J 8 bases short, with 16 bases between. Looked up from germline, CDR1 is SEHNR and CDR2 is FQNEAQ (reference sequence). The CDR3 extends over 14 amino acids. The CDR3 DNA reads as TGTGCCAGCAGCCCTACCGGGGCGCATGATGAGCAGTTCTTC. As protein: CASSPTGAHDEQFF.

This clonotype was detected ten times or more. CDR3 coding DNA: TGCGCCAGCAGCGCAGGGACCACAGATACGCAGTATTTT. This codes for CASSAGTTDTQYF. The V and J genes are TRBV4-1 and TRBJ2-3, with D tentatively TRBD1 or TRBD2 (5 bases each). The CDR3 runs to 13 residues. Trimming shortened V by 5 bases and J by 2 bases, and 8 bases separated the two germline ends. Germline V gives CDR1 MGHRA, CDR2 YSYEKL.

This chain links TRBV12-3 or TRBV12-4 with TRBJ2-3; 9 nucleotides align to TRBD1. The CDR3 runs to 17 residues. The V segment lost 10 bases and the J segment 3 bases; nucleotides outside the gene matches: 17. The CDR3 DNA reads TGTGCCACCGGGACAGGGTTTTCCAGAGGGGGAACAGATACGCAGTATTTT. Translating gives CATGTGFSRGGTDTQYF.

At least ten counts were recorded for this clonotype. V is TRBV29-1 and J is TRBJ1-1, with TRBD1 matching over 7 bases. V shed 7 bases, J shed 3 bases, and the junction held 8 bases outside the gene matches. CDR3 size: 13 residues. Germline V gives CDR1 SQVTM, CDR2 ANQGSEA. CDR3 nucleotides: TGCAGCGCCCAAAAGGGGGCGGACACTGAAGCTTTCTTT. Protein product: CSAQKGADTEAFF.

The genes are TRBV28 and TRBJ1-2; a weak D match, TRBD1 (6 bases). The germline V gene encodes CDR1 MDHEN and CDR2 SYDVKM. With 6 bases removed from V and 6 bases from J, the gap between germline ends came to 11 bases. The CDR3 is 12 amino acids. This CDR3 is CASRFSGDGYTF. CDR3 DNA sequence: TGTGCCAGCAGGTTCTCAGGGGATGGCTACACCTTC.

This clonotype has at least ten counts. The V call is TRBV9, the J call TRBJ2-7, with 9 nucleotides matching TRBD2. Germline CDR1 and CDR2: SGDLS and YYNGEE. The CDR3 extends over 15 amino acids. The ends lost 0 bases at V and 5 bases at J; junction bases unmatched: 6. In DNA form, the CDR3 reads TGTGCCAGCAGCGTAGGCCTAGCGGGATCCCACGAGCAGTACTTC. Protein sequence: CASSVGLAGSHEQYF.

A note on this clonotype: Since a much larger clone is just one base distant, this may be a read error. In DNA form, the CDR3 reads TGTGCCACCAGTGATTTTACAGGGTATGCCGAGCAGTACTTC. It encodes CATSDFTGYAEQYF. This sequence joins TRBV24-1 and TRBJ2-4; tentative D call: TRBD1 (6 bases). The J call is uncertain, as TRBJ2-7 better fits the DNA end. Per the germline V gene, CDR1 is KGHDR and CDR2 is SFDVKD. This CDR3 contains 14 residues.